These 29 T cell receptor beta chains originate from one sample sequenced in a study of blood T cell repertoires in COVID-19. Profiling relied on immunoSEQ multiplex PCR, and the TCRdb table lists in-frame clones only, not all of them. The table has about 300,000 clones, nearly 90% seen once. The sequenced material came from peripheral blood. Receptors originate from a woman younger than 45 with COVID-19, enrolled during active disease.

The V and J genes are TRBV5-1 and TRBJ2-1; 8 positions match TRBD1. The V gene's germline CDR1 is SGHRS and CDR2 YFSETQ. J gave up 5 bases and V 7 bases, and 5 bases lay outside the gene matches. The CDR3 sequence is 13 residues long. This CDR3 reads CASGGQGHNEQFF. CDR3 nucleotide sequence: TGCGCCAGCGGCGGACAGGGCCACAATGAGCAGTTCTTC.

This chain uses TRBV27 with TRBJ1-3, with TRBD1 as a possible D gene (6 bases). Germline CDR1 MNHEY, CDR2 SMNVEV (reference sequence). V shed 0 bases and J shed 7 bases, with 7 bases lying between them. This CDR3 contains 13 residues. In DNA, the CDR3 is TGTGCCAGCAGTTTATCAAGGGGGAACACCATATATTTT. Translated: CASSLSRGNTIYF.

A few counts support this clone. The CDR3 nucleotides read TGTGCCAGCAGCTTAGCGGGGGGGCCTGGGGAGACCCAGTACTTC. This sequence encodes CASSLAGGPGETQYF. The V and J genes are TRBV11-2 and TRBJ2-5; 8 bases are shared with TRBD2. V was pared by 1 base and J by 5 bases, with 6 bases of the junction left unmatched. CDR1 SGHAT and CDR2 FQNNGV come from the germline V gene. The CDR3 loop spans 15 amino acids.

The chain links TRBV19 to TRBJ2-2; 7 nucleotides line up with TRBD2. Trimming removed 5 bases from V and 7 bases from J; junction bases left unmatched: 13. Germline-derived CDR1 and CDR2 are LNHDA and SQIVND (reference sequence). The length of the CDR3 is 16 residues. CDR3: CASSLKAGLNVGELFF. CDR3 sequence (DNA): TGTGCCAGTAGTCTCAAAGCGGGACTTAACGTCGGGGAGCTGTTTTTT.

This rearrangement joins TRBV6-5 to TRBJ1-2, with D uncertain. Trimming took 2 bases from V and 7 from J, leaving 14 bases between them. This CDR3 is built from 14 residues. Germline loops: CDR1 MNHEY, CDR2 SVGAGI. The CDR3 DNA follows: TGTGCCAGCAGTTACGGAGGCGCCGTGGGTGGCTACACCTTC. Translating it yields CASSYGGAVGGYTF.

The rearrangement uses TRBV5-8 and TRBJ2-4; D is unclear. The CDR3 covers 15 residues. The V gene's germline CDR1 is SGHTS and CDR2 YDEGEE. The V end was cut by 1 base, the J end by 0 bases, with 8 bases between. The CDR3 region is CASSLNSLAKNIQYF. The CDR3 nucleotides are TGTGCCAGCAGCTTGAACAGTCTAGCCAAAAACATTCAGTACTTC.

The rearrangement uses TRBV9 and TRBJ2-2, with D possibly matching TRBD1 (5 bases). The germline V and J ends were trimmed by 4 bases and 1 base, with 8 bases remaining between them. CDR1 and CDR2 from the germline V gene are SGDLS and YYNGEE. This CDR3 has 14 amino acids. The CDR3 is CASSSQGNTGELFF. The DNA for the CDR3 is TGTGCCAGCAGCTCCCAGGGGAACACCGGGGAGCTGTTTTTT.

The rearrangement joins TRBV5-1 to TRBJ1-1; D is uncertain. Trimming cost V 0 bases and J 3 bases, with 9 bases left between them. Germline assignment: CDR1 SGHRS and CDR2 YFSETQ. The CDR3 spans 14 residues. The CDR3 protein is CASSLASRDTEAFF. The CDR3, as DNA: TGCGCCAGCAGCTTGGCGTCGCGGGACACTGAAGCTTTCTTT.

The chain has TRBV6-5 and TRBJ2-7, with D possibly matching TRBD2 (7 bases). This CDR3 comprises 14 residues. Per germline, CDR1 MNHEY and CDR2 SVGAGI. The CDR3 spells CAGGAGPSSYEQYF. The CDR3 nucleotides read TGTGCTGGGGGGGCAGGCCCTTCTTCCTACGAGCAGTACTTC.

CDR3 amino acids: CASSQVWDRGLNTEAFF. CDR3 DNA sequence: TGCGCCAGCAGCCAAGTTTGGGACAGGGGGTTGAACACTGAAGCTTTCTTT. V is TRBV4-3 and J is TRBJ1-1, with TRBD1 identical over 11 bases. Looked up from germline, CDR1 is LGHNA and CDR2 is YSLEER. The CDR3 consists of 17 residues. V lost 1 base, J lost 0 bases, and 4 bases stayed unmatched.

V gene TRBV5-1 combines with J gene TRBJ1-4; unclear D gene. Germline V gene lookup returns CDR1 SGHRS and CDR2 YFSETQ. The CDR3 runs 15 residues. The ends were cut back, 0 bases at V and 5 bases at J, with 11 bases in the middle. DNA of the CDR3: TGCGCCAGCAGCTTGGCCGTGACGGGAAATGAAAAACTGTTTTTT. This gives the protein CASSLAVTGNEKLFF.

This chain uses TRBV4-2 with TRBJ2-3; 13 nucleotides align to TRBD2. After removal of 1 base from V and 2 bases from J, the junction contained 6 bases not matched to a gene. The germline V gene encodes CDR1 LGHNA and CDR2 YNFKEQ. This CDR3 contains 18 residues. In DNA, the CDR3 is TGTGCCAGCAGCCAAGGGACTAGCGGGGGCCTCAACACAGATACGCAGTATTTT. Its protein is CASSQGTSGGLNTDTQYF.

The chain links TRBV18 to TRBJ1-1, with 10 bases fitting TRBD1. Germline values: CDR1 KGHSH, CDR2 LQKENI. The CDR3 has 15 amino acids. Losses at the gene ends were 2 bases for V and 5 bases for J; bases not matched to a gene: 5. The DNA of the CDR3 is TGTGCCAGCTCACCAAGCGACAGGGGGCGAACTGAAGCTTTCTTT. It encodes CASSPSDRGRTEAFF. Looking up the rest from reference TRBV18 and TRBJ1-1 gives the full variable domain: NAGVMQNPRHLVRRRGQEARLRCSPMKGHSHVYWYRQLPEEGLKFMVYLQKENIIDESGMPKERFSAEFPKEGPSILRIQQVVRGDSAAYFCASSPSDRGRTEAFFGQGTRLTVV.

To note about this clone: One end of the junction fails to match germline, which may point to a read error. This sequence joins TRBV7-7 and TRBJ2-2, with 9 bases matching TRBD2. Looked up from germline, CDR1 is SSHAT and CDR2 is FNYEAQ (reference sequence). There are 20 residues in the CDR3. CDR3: CASSLGRPPEAGGPAGELFF. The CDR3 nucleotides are TGTGCTAGCAGCTTAGGCCGACCCCCCGAGGCGGGGGGGCCGGCCGGGGAGCTGTTTTTT.

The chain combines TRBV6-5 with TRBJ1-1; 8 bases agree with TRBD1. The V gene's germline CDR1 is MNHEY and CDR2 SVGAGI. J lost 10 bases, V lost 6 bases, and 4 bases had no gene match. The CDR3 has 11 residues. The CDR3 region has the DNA TGTGCCAGCAGCAGGGGGCGAGCAGCTTTCTTT. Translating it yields CASSRGRAAFF.

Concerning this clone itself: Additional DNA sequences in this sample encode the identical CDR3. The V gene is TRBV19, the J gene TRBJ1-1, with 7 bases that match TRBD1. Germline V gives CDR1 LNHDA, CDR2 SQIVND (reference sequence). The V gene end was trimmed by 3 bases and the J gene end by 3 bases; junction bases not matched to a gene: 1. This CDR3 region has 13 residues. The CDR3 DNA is TGTGCCAGTAGTATCGACAGGGACACTGAAGCTTTCTTT. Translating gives CASSIDRDTEAFF.

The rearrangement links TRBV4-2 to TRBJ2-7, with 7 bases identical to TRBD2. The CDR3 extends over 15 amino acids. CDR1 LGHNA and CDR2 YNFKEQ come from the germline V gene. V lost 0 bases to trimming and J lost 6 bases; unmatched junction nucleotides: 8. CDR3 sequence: CASSQDDLSGGEQYF. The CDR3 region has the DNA TGTGCCAGCAGCCAAGATGACCTCTCGGGGGGCGAGCAGTACTTC.

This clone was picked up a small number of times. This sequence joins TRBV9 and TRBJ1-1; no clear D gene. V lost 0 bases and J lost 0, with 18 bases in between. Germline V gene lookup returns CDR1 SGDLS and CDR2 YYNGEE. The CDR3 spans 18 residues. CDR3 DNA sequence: TGTGCCAGCAGCGTAGGGATGGGATCTCTCGGGGTGAACACTGAAGCTTTCTTT. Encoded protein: CASSVGMGSLGVNTEAFF.

CDR3 bases: TGTGCCAGCAGACGTCCGGGACTAGCGGGGTCTTACAGCTCCTACGAGCAGTACTTC. Its protein product is CASRRPGLAGSYSSYEQYF. The chain combines TRBV11-2 with TRBJ2-7; 13 bases align to TRBD2. The CDR3 runs to 19 residues. From germline, CDR1 is SGHAT and CDR2 FQNNGV. With 6 bases clipped from V and 0 bases from J, the junction kept 14 bases outside the gene matches.

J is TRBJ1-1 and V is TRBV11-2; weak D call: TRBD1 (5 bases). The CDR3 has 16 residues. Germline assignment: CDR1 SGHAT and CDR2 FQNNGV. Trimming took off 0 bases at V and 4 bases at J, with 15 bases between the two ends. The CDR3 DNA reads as TGTGCCAGCAGCTTAGATCCGGTCAGGGTGGGCACTGAAGCTTTCTTT. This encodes CASSLDPVRVGTEAFF.

CDR3 region: CASSLVDRGRTQYF. CDR3 nucleotides: TGTGCCAGCAGCTTAGTAGACAGGGGACGGACGCAGTATTTT. The chain uses TRBV7-9 and TRBJ2-3; the match to TRBD1 covers 8 bases. V gave up 1 base and J gave up 9 bases; unmatched junction bases: 6. Germline V gene data show CDR1 as SEHNR and CDR2 as FQNEAQ (reference sequence). The CDR3 loop spans 14 amino acids.

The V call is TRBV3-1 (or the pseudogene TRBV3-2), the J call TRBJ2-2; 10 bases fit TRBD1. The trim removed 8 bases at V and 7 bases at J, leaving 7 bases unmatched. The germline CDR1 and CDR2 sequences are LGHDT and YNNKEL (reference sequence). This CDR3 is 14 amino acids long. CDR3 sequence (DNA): TGTGCCAGCCATACGACAGGGGGCGGCGGGGAGCTGTTTTTT. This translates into CASHTTGGGGELFF.

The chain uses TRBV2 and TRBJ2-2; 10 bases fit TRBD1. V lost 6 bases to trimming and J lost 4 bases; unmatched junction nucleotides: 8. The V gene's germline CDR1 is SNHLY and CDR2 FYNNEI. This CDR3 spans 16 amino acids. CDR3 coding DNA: TGTGCCAGCAGCACCGACAGGGGGCAAGGCACCGGGGAGCTGTTTTTT. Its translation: CASSTDRGQGTGELFF. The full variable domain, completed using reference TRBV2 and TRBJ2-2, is EPEVTQTPSHQVTQMGQEVILRCVPISNHLYFYWYRQILGQKVEFLVSFYNNEISEKSEIFDDQFSVERPDGSNFTLKIRSTKLEDSAMYFCASSTDRGQGTGELFFGEGSRLTVL.

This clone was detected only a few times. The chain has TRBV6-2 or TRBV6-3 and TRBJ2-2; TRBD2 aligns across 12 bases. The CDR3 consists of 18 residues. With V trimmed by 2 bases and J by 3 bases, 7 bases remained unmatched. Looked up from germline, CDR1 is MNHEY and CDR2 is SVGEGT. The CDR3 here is CASSYVLAGGPYTGELFF. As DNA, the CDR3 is TGTGCCAGCAGTTACGTTCTAGCGGGGGGGCCTTACACCGGGGAGCTGTTTTTT.

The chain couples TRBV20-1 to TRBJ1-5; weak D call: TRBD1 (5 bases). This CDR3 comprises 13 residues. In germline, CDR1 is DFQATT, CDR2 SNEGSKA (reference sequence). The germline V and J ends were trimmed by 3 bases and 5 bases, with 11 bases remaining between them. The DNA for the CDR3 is TGCAGTGCTAGTTTGTCCAGGGATCAGCCCCAGCATTTT. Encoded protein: CSASLSRDQPQHF.

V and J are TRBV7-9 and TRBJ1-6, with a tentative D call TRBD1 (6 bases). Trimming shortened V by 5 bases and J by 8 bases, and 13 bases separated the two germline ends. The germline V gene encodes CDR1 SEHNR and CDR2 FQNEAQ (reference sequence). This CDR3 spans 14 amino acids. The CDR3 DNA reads TGTGCCAGCAGCGCGGACAGAATTTATTCACCCCTCCACTTT. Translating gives CASSADRIYSPLHF.

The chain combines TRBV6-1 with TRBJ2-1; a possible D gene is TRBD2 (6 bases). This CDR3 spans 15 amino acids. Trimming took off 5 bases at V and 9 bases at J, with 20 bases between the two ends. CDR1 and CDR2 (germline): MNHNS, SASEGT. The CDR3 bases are TGTGCCAGCAGTAACACGCGGGACCGCAGTGCTGAGCAGTTCTTC. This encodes CASSNTRDRSAEQFF.

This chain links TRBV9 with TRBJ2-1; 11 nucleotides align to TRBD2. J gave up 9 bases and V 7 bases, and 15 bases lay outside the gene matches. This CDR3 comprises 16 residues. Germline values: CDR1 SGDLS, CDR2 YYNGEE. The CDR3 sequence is CASQKATSGEIGEQFF. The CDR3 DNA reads TGTGCCAGCCAGAAGGCGACTAGCGGGGAAATCGGTGAGCAGTTCTTC.

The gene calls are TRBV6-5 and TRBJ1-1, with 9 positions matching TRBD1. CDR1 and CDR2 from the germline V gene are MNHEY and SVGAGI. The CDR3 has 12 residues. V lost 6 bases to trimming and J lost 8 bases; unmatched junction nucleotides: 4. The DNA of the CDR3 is TGTGCCAGCAGAAGGACAGGGGACGAAGCTTTCTTT. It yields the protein CASRRTGDEAFF.